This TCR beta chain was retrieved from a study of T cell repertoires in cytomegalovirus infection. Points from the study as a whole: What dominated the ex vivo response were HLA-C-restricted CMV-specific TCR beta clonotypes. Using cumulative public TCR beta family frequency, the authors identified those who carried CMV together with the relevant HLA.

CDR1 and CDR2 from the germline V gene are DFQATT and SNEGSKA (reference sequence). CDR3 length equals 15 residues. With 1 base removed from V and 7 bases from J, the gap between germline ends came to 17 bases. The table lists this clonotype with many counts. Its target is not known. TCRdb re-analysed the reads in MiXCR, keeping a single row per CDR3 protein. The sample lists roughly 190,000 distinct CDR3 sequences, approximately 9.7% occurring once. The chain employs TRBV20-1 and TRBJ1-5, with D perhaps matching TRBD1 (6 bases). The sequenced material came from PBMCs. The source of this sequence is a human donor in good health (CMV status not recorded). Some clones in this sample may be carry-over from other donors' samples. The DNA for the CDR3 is TGCAGTGCTAGAGGAGACAGGCGGCTACAGCAGCCCCAGCATTTT. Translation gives CSARGDRRLQQPQHF.